One and the same sample provided the 19 T cell receptor beta chains below, sequenced in a study of CD4 T cells in Merkel cell carcinoma. Here immunoSEQ multiplex PCR was the method, and the copy in TCRdb shows in-frame clones only, minus some. The specimen's table records roughly 74 clones. Live CD4+ cells binding dextramer, excluding CD8+, CD14+ and CD19+ cells, were bulk-sorted and frozen uncultured. Donors were Merkel cell carcinoma patients with fresh tumor. Source material: CD4+ T cells from the tumor that bound a Merkel cell polyomavirus LT209-228 dextramer. Stated subset: CD4+ cells binding dextramer loaded with MCPyV large T-antigen peptide WEDLFCDESLSSPEPPSSSE (aa 209-228). Receptors were obtained from a human donor with Merkel cell carcinoma.

The V call is TRBV12-1, the J call TRBJ2-6; TRBD1, as called in the table, went unchecked against the DNA. TRBV12-1 is a recognized pseudogene. The CDR3 runs to 19 residues. The CDR3 spells CASSRGAVIGQSRANVLTF. In DNA form, the CDR3 reads TGTGCCAGCAGCCGAGGCGCTGTAATAGGACAAAGTCGGGCCAACGTCCTGACTTTC.

The rearrangement links TRBV18 to TRBJ2-7, with a weak D call TRBD2 (7 bases). CDR3 size: 14 residues. Looked up from germline, CDR1 is KGHSH and CDR2 is LQKENI. Trimming removed 3 bases from V and 6 bases from J, with 15 bases in between. In DNA form, the CDR3 reads TGTGCCAGCTCACCTGGGGGAAGGGGGGGCGAGCAGTACTTC. Translating it yields CASSPGGRGGEQYF.

This rearrangement joins TRBV15 to TRBJ2-2, with D hard to call. Trimming took 5 bases from V and 7 from J, leaving 14 bases between them. Germline loops: CDR1 LNHNV, CDR2 YYDKDF (reference sequence). CDR3 size: 14 residues. This chain's CDR3 is CATSQLLGVGELFF. DNA of the CDR3: TGTGCCACCAGCCAGTTACTGGGTGTCGGGGAGCTGTTTTTT. The entire variable domain, with the rest obtained from reference TRBV15 and TRBJ2-2, is as follows: DAMVIQNPRYQVTQFGKPVTLSCSQTLNHNVMYWYQQKSSQAPKLLFHYYDKDFNNEADTPDNFQSRRPNTSFCFLDIRSPGLGDTAMYLCATSQLLGVGELFFGEGSRLTVL.

The chain recombines TRBV22-1 with TRBJ2-6; the DNA was not compared with TRBD1, the D call given in the table. TRBV22-1 is listed as a pseudogene. The CDR3 spans 16 residues. CDR3 sequence: CPGSGTEQSRANVLTF. CDR3 sequence (DNA): TGTCCTGGGAGCGGTACCGAACAAAGTCGGGCCAACGTCCTGACTTTC.

The CDR3 reads CGTRKKITQSRANVLTF. Here the CDR3 DNA reads TGTGGCACAAGGAAGAAGATAACACAAAGTCGGGCCAACGTCCTGACTTTC. The V and J genes are TRBV8-2 and TRBJ2-6. TRBV8-2 is a listed pseudogene. CDR3 length equals 17 residues.

The rearrangement links TRBV16 to TRBJ1-2; D is unclear. Trimming shortened V by 5 bases and J by 2 bases, and 21 bases separated the two germline ends. The CDR3 runs to 17 residues. CDR1 is KGHSY, CDR2 FQNENV, per germline. DNA for the CDR3: TGTGCCAGCAGCATTGACACGGTCGTTAGAAAGAACTATGGCTACACCTTC. Its protein is CASSIDTVVRKNYGYTF.

The CDR3 is CASSVLGKTYGYTF. The CDR3 region has the DNA TGTGCCAGCAGTGTTCTGGGAAAGACCTATGGCTACACCTTC. This sequence joins TRBV25-1 and TRBJ1-2; no definite D call. The germline V and J ends were trimmed by 4 bases and 4 bases, with 13 bases remaining between them. CDR3 length equals 14 residues. Germline lookup yields CDR1 MGHDK and CDR2 SYGVNS.

This rearrangement joins TRBV2 to TRBJ2-6; D is unresolved. Germline V gives CDR1 SNHLY, CDR2 FYNNEI. V was clipped by 4 bases and J by 5 bases, with 21 bases between them. This CDR3 region has 18 residues. The CDR3 reads CASSGECYRYSRANVLTF. CDR3 DNA sequence: TGTGCCAGCAGTGGGGAATGTTACCGATACAGTCGGGCCAACGTCCTGACTTTC. The complete variable domain, with remaining parts taken from reference TRBV2 and TRBJ2-6, reads EPEVTQTPSHQVTQMGQEVILRCVPISNHLYFYWYRQILGQKVEFLVSFYNNEISEKSEIFDDQFSVERPDGSNFTLKIRSTKLEDSAMYFCASSGECYRYSRANVLTFGAGSRLTVL.

This clone was seen a few times. The chain recombines TRBV27 with TRBJ2-4; weak D call: TRBD2 (7 bases). V was cut by 2 bases and J by 6 bases, with 11 bases left in between. The CDR3 is 14 residues long. Germline V gene lookup returns CDR1 MNHEY and CDR2 SMNVEV (reference sequence). This CDR3 is CASSLRGAGNIQYF. DNA of the CDR3: TGTGCCAGCAGTTTACGGGGGGCGGGAAACATTCAGTACTTC.

V is TRBV21-1 and J is TRBJ1-5; no DNA check was done on the table's D call, TRBD1. TRBV21-1 is termed a pseudogene. This CDR3 is built from 17 residues. The CDR3 region is CASSRGVLHWHHQPQHF. The CDR3 coding sequence is TGTGCCAGCAGTAGGGGCGTACTACATTGGCATCATCAGCCCCAGCATTTT.

The genes are TRBV5-5 and TRBJ2-6; D is ambiguous. The V end lost 7 bases, the J end lost 5 bases, and 16 bases lay between the germline ends. Germline V gene data show CDR1 as SGHKS and CDR2 as YYEKEE (reference sequence). The CDR3 contains 15 residues. DNA of the CDR3: TGTGCCAGCCTTCTCGCACAAAGTCGGGCCAACGTCCTGACTTTC. Encoded protein: CASLLAQSRANVLTF.

This sequence joins TRBV10-1 and TRBJ2-6; no firm D call. Germline CDR1 and CDR2: WNHNN and SYGVQD (reference sequence). V was shortened by 4 bases and J by 5 bases, with 21 bases between the two germline ends. The CDR3 contains 18 residues. DNA of the CDR3: TGCGCCAGCAGTGGGTTGCTAAGCGCACAAAGTCGGGCCAACGTCCTGACTTTC. It specifies CASSGLLSAQSRANVLTF.

This clone was counted a single time. The chain employs TRBV1 and TRBJ2-6; whether TRBD1, the table's D call, matches the DNA was not checked. TRBV1 constitutes a pseudogene. The CDR3 covers 18 residues. Written as DNA, the CDR3 is TGCACCAGCAGGGCTCGTCGTTTGTACACAAGTCGGGCCAACGTCCTGACTTTC. It translates to CTSRARRLYTSRANVLTF.

This chain uses TRBV21-1 with TRBJ2-6; TRBD2, as called in the table, went unchecked against the DNA. TRBV21-1 corresponds to a pseudogene. This CDR3 is 18 amino acids long. CDR3 amino acids: CASRNALLQQSRANVLTF. Written as DNA, the CDR3 is TGTGCCAGCAGGAACGCGCTACTACAACAAAGTCGGGCCAACGTCCTGACTTTC.

The chain couples TRBV5-4 to TRBJ1-2, with D uncertain. Germline CDR1 and CDR2: SGHNT and YYREEE (reference sequence). Trimming stripped 7 bases from V and 4 bases from J, with 23 bases between. The CDR3 is 16 amino acids. This chain's CDR3 is CASSQSVPGKTYGYTF. CDR3 DNA: TGTGCCAGCTCGCAGAGCGTGCCGGGAAAGACCTATGGCTACACCTTC.

This clone was picked up one time. CDR3 sequence reads: CASGRGYEQYV. The CDR3 DNA follows: TGCGCCAGCGGTCGGGGGTACGAGCAGTACGTC. The rearrangement uses TRBV10-2 and TRBJ2-7, with D perhaps matching TRBD2 (6 bases). V was shortened by 8 bases and J by 4 bases, with 9 bases between the two germline ends. Germline CDR1 and CDR2: WSHSY and SAAADI. The CDR3 runs to 11 residues.

This clone was found once. Here the CDR3 DNA reads TGTGCCAGCAGTGTCATACAGCCTTACGGAAAGAACTATGGCTACACCTTC. This encodes CASSVIQPYGKNYGYTF. This rearrangement joins TRBV6-9 to TRBJ1-2; D gene unclear. Deletions cut 5 bases from V and 2 bases from J, with 21 bases between. The germline V gene has CDR1 MNHGY and CDR2 SVAAGI. The CDR3 sequence is 17 residues long.

This rearrangement joins TRBV5-4 to TRBJ2-7; 8 bases align to TRBD1. This CDR3 has 15 amino acids. The germline V gene encodes CDR1 SGHNT and CDR2 YYREEE (reference sequence). The V and J ends lost 0 bases and 7 bases, in that order; junction bases with no gene match: 9. The CDR3 sequence: CASSLARDRIREQYF. Here the CDR3 DNA reads TGTGCCAGCAGCTTGGCCCGGGACAGGATAAGGGAGCAGTACTTC.

The gene calls are TRBV7-3 and TRBJ2-6, with no clear D. The V gene lost 4 bases and the J gene lost 5 bases, with 21 bases spanning the gap. The germline V gene has CDR1 SGHTA and CDR2 FQGTGA. The CDR3 covers 18 residues. The CDR3 region is CASSSNIVPQSRANVLTF. The CDR3 DNA follows: TGTGCCAGCAGCTCGAATATAGTGCCACAAAGTCGGGCCAACGTCCTGACTTTC.